The rows below give T cell receptor beta chains drawn from one sample of a study of blood T cells in healthy people across ages. Using its own MiXCR run on the 5' RACE reads, TCRdb lists one record per CDR3 protein. The sample has fewer than 1 million distinct CDR3 sequences; under 45% are singletons. Sample: blood. Receptors were obtained from a man aged 60 to 69 in good health. Each CDR3 is given with its conserved first and last residue. The D gene is left open where the match is weak. Only some rows state a clone size, as once, few, many or a class for expanded clones.

TRBV4-1	NA	NA	TRBJ2-1	14	TGCGCCAGCAGCCAAGCTCCAGTAGGCAATGAGCAGTTCTTC	CASSQAPVGNEQFF
TRBV11-2	NA	NA	TRBJ2-3	12	TGTGCCAGCAGCCTAACCGGGCTATGGCAGTATTTT	CASSLTGLWQYF
TRBV11-3	NA	TRBD2	TRBJ2-5	17	TGTGCCAGCAGCCCCGGACTAGCGGGGGACTCCCAAGAGACCCAGTACTTC	CASSPGLAGDSQETQYF
TRBV19	NA	NA	TRBJ2-3	16	TGTGCCAGTAGTATTGAATATCAGGATGGCACAGATACGCAGTATTTT	CASSIEYQDGTDTQYF
TRBV12-3/TRBV12-4	NA	NA	TRBJ1-2	13	TGTGCCAGCAGTTTGAGAGAGGGCTATGGCTACACCTTC	CASSLREGYGYTF
TRBV7-2	NA	TRBD2	TRBJ2-7	16	TGTGCCAGCGGGGGAGCTAGCGGGGGGGCTCGCGACGAGCAGTACTTC	CASGGASGGARDEQYF
TRBV2	NA	TRBD2	TRBJ2-5	12	TGTGCCAGCAACGGGGGGGGAGAGACCCAGTACTTC	CASNGGGETQYF
TRBV14	once	TRBD2	TRBJ2-3	14	TGTGCCAGCAGAATAGCGGGGGGGCCAGATACGCAGTATTTT	CASRIAGGPDTQYF
TRBV20-1	NA	TRBD1	TRBJ1-4	15	TGCAGTGCCCGGACAGGGCGGTCGGCTAATGAAAAACTGTTTTTT	CSARTGRSANEKLFF
TRBV2	NA	NA	TRBJ2-2	14	TGTGCCAGCAGTGACTACAGCCGGACCGGGGAGCTGTTTTTT	CASSDYSRTGELFF
TRBV6-6	many	NA	TRBJ2-3	14	TGTGCCAGCAGTTACTCTGTTAAAGCAGATACGCAGTATTTT	CASSYSVKADTQYF
TRBV6-2/TRBV6-3	few	TRBD2	TRBJ2-1	15	TGTGCCAGCAGTCAACCTAGCGGGGGGGCCTTTGAGCAGTTCTTC	CASSQPSGGAFEQFF
TRBV10-3	few	TRBD1	TRBJ1-2	13	TGTGCCATCAGTTCCGGGACAGACTATGGCTACACCTTC	CAISSGTDYGYTF
TRBV9	NA	TRBD1	TRBJ1-4	15	TGTGCCAGCAGCGCCCAGGGGGCAACTAATGAAAAACTGTTTTTT	CASSAQGATNEKLFF
TRBV21-1	NA	NA	TRBJ2-1	14	TGTGCCAGCAGCGACAGGCTACCCTACAATGAGCAGTTCTTC	CASSDRLPYNEQFF
TRBV2	few	TRBD2	TRBJ2-5	15	TGTGCCAGCTCTATCACCCCGGGGGGGCAAGAGACCCAGTACTTC	CASSITPGGQETQYF
TRBV24-1	NA	NA	TRBJ1-1	16	TGTGCCACCAGTGATTGGGCGGGGACTGGGAACACTGAAGCTTTCTTT	CATSDWAGTGNTEAFF
TRBV7-9	few	TRBD1	TRBJ2-7	16	TGTGCCAGCAGCAAAGCTAGACAGGGCACTCACTACGAGCAGTACTTC	CASSKARQGTHYEQYF
TRBV5-1	NA	NA	TRBJ2-7	14	TGCGCCAGCAGCTTGGGGGGTCCTGGCGACGAGCAGTACTTC	CASSLGGPGDEQYF
TRBV6-1	NA	NA	TRBJ2-7	16	TGTGCCAGCAGTGAATCTCTGTACGGAAGCTCCTACGAGCAGTACTTC	CASSESLYGSSYEQYF
TRBV6-5	NA	TRBD1	TRBJ2-2	17	TGTGCCAGCAGTTACTCAAGGTCGACAGGGTTAAGCGGGGAGCTGTTTTTT	CASSYSRSTGLSGELFF
TRBV30	NA	TRBD2	TRBJ2-7	13	TGTGCCTGGAGACTAGCGGGGGTCTACGAGCAGTACTTC	CAWRLAGVYEQYF
TRBV25-1	few	TRBD1	TRBJ1-2	15	TGTGCCAGCAGCCGAACTCCGACAGGGTTGGATGGCTACACCTTC	CASSRTPTGLDGYTF
TRBV20-1	many	NA	TRBJ1-1	16	TGCAGTGCTAGAGGAGGGTTTACTGGGCCGAACACTGAAGCTTTCTTT	CSARGGFTGPNTEAFF
TRBV9	NA	TRBD2	TRBJ2-7	17	TGTGCCAGCAGCGTAGCTGGCGGGGGGGACTCCTACAATGAGCAGTACTTC	CASSVAGGGDSYNEQYF
TRBV6-5	NA	TRBD2	TRBJ2-7	11	TGTGCCGTTCACGCGGGGGACGAGCAGTACTTC	CAVHAGDEQYF
TRBV4-1	few	TRBD2	TRBJ2-5	14	TGCGCCAGCAGCCGATGGGACTACCCTCGGGAGCAGTACTTC	CASSRWDYPREQYF
TRBV29-1	NA	NA	TRBJ2-4	12	TGCAGCGCGGGGCAAGTCAGGAACATTCAGTACTTC	CSAGQVRNIQYF
TRBV20-1	NA	NA	TRBJ1-5	12	TGCAGTGCCAGGGACATCAATCAGCCCCAGCATTTT	CSARDINQPQHF
TRBV24-1	few	NA	TRBJ2-3	11	TGTGCCACCACTCCACCAGATACGCAGTATTTT	CATTPPDTQYF
TRBV6-2/TRBV6-3	NA	NA	TRBJ1-2	14	TGTGCCAGCAGACCCACCGAGACTGCGTATGGCTACACCTTC	CASRPTETAYGYTF
TRBV12-3/TRBV12-4	many	NA	TRBJ2-5	13	TGTGCCAGCACCCGGCAGGGTACCGAGACCCAGTACTTC	CASTRQGTETQYF
TRBV7-2	NA	NA	TRBJ1-2	14	TGTGCTAGCAGCTTAAGAGACAGGTCGGATGGCTACACCTTC	CASSLRDRSDGYTF
TRBV11-3	NA	NA	TRBJ2-3	15	TGTGCCAGCAGCTTCGACGGGACTAGCACAGATACGCAGTATTTT	CASSFDGTSTDTQYF
TRBV7-9	NA	NA	TRBJ2-7	13	TGTGCCAGCGGCCGCACTACACGGTACGAGCAGTACTTC	CASGRTTRYEQYF
TRBV4-1	many	TRBD1	TRBJ1-2	15	TGCGCCAGCAGGCGACAGGGTAGTTTCGACTATGGCTACACCTTC	CASRRQGSFDYGYTF
TRBV7-2	once	NA	TRBJ2-1	14	TGTGCCAGCAGCTTAGAAGGGGGGAGGAATGAGCAGTTCTTC	CASSLEGGRNEQFF
TRBV16	NA	TRBD2	TRBJ2-1	13	TGTGCCAGCAGCCCCGGCAGCGGGGTGTCGCAGTTCTTC	CASSPGSGVSQFF
TRBV25-1	few	TRBD1	TRBJ2-1	14	TGTGCCAGCAGTGGAGGACAGGGTCTTATCTCGCAGTTCTTC	CASSGGQGLISQFF
TRBV5-1	NA	NA	TRBJ2-1	15	TGCGCCAGCAGCCACGGACAGATGGGGGGCCTGGAGCAGTTCTTC	CASSHGQMGGLEQFF
TRBV28	NA	NA	TRBJ1-1	13	TGTGCCAGCAGTTTAGGGGGTGGGCAGGTGGGTTTCTTT	CASSLGGGQVGFF
TRBV24-1	NA	NA	TRBJ2-7	16	TGTGCCACCAGACCACAGGCCTTTGAGGAGTCCTACGAGCAGTACTTC	CATRPQAFEESYEQYF
TRBV10-3	NA	TRBD1	TRBJ1-5	13	TGTGCCAGCTCGACAGGGGACAATCAGCCCCAGCATTTT	CASSTGDNQPQHF
TRBV12-3/TRBV12-4	NA	NA	TRBJ1-1	15	TGTGCCAGCACCTTAGGGGCCTCAGGGTTCGCTGAAGCTTTCTTT	CASTLGASGFAEAFF
TRBV4-3	NA	NA	TRBJ2-7	15	TGCGCCAGCAGCCAAGACCAGGGAAACCCCTACGAGCAGTACTTC	CASSQDQGNPYEQYF
TRBV10-3	NA	NA	TRBJ2-1	15	TGTGCCATCAGTGAGTCGGCGGGGAGCTACAATGAGCAGTTCTTC	CAISESAGSYNEQFF
TRBV6-2/TRBV6-3	NA	TRBD1	TRBJ2-7	15	TGTGCCAGCACCGCGACAGGGCGCAAATCGGACGAGCAGTACTTC	CASTATGRKSDEQYF
TRBV5-1	few	NA	TRBJ2-5	15	TGCGCCAGCAGCTTGGCCAATGGGGGGCAAGAGACCCAGTACTTC	CASSLANGGQETQYF
TRBV27	NA	NA	TRBJ2-1	13	TGTGCCAGCACATCAGGGGGGGTTAATGAGCAGTTCTTC	CASTSGGVNEQFF
TRBV12-3/TRBV12-4	NA	TRBD1	TRBJ1-1	20	TGTGCCAGCAGACCGGGTGCCGGGCGCGGGACGACAGGGGTCTTTTCTGAAGCTTTCTTT	CASRPGAGRGTTGVFSEAFF
TRBV20-1	once	TRBD1	TRBJ1-4	15	TGCAGTGCCGCTCACCAGGGGGCGAGTAATGAAAAACTGTTTTTT	CSAAHQGASNEKLFF
TRBV5-5	few	NA	TRBJ1-2	13	TGTGCCAGCGGACCAAAGGCCTACTATGGCTACACCTTC	CASGPKAYYGYTF
TRBV4-1	NA	NA	TRBJ1-2	18	TGCGCCAGCAGCCAAGTTATCTCAGCGGGGGTGTCATCCTATGGCTACACCTTC	CASSQVISAGVSSYGYTF
TRBV5-4	NA	NA	TRBJ2-6	15	TGTGCCAGCACCGATAGGACGTCTGGGGCCAACGTCCTGACTTTC	CASTDRTSGANVLTF
TRBV5-1	NA	TRBD1	TRBJ1-2	15	TGCGCCAGCAGCTTGGACAGGGGGCCTAACTATGGCTACACCTTC	CASSLDRGPNYGYTF
TRBV12-3/TRBV12-4	NA	NA	TRBJ2-3	13	TGTGCCAGCAGTCTTAGCGGAAGAGATACGCAGTATTTT	CASSLSGRDTQYF
TRBV7-2	NA	TRBD1	TRBJ1-5	13	TGTGCCAGCAGCTTAGAAGGGGGCAGACCCCAGCATTTT	CASSLEGGRPQHF
TRBV6-6	NA	NA	TRBJ2-3	16	TGTGCCAGCAGTTACTCCCGGGACGGTATCACAGATACGCAGTATTTT	CASSYSRDGITDTQYF